This T cell receptor beta chain was obtained from a study of Graves' ophthalmopathy and Graves' hyperthyroidism. Findings of the study overall: Blood also carried most expanded thyroid clonotypes exceeding 0.001 frequency.

Germline CDR1 and CDR2: SNHLY and FYNNEI. The V end lost 6 bases, the J end lost 1 base, and 18 bases lay between the germline ends. This CDR3 region has 16 residues. Turning to this clonotype: Antigen: not known.

TCR beta CDR3 amplification used RNA transcripts. RT-PCR in the first round used HTBI primers; a second-round multiplex PCR followed. TCRdb re-derived calls from the multiplex PCR reads in MiXCR, one entry per CDR3 protein. The sample has fewer than 400,000 distinct CDR3 sequences, around 16% seen once. CAS ≥3, NOSPECS ≥4, moderate-to-severe activity and duration under 3 months marked donors with ophthalmopathy. The genes are TRBV2 and TRBJ1-1, with a weak D call TRBD1 (6 bases). Sequencing was done on a sample of peripheral blood. The TCR was taken from a young woman with Graves' ophthalmopathy. The CDR3 DNA is TGTGCCAGCAGGCGGACAGCGACTAATGAGAACACTGAAGCTTTCTTT. As protein: CASRRTATNENTEAFF. The full variable domain, rest sourced from reference TRBV2 and TRBJ1-1, is EPEVTQTPSHQVTQMGQEVILRCVPISNHLYFYWYRQILGQKVEFLVSFYNNEISEKSEIFDDQFSVERPDGSNFTLKIRSTKLEDSAMYFCASRRTATNENTEAFFGQGTRLTVV.